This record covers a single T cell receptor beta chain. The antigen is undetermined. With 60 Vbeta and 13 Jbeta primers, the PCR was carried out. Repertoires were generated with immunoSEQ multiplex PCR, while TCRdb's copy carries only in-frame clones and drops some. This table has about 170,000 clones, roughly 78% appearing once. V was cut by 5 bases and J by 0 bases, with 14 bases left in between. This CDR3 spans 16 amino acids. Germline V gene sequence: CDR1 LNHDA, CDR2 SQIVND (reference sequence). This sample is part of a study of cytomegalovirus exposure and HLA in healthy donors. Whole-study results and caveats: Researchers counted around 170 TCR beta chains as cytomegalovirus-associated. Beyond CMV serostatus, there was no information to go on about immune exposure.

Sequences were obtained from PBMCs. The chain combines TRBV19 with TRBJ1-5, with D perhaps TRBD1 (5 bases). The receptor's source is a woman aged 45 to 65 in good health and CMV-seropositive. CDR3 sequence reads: CASSPRQFYSNQPQHF. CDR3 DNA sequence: TGTGCCAGTAGTCCCAGACAGTTTTATAGCAATCAGCCCCAGCATTTT.